This TCR beta chain was found in a study of blood T cell repertoires in COVID-19. Overall study context: Nucleic acid was either cDNA or gDNA, and it came from T cells, B-cell-depleted T cells, or PBMCs.

Under the authors' procedure: Researchers report that nucleated cell counts were estimated from reference gene primer amplification. Libraries were prepared by immunoSEQ multiplex PCR; TCRdb keeps only in-frame clonotypes and omits some of them. V, J and clone size derive from that table, while D and trimming were established from the DNA sequence. The table shows around 250,000 clones, with 88% occurring only once. Trimming shortened V by 1 base and J by 6 bases, and 13 bases separated the two germline ends. CDR1 is SGHTA and CDR2 is FQGNSA in the germline V gene. This CDR3 has 14 residues. This clonotype originated in a human donor in a cohort sampled during active COVID-19. The rearrangement links TRBV7-2 to TRBJ2-7, with a tentative D call TRBD2 (5 bases). Sequenced sample: peripheral blood. The CDR3: CASSLGGPAGEQYF. Here the CDR3 DNA reads TGTGCCAGCAGCTTAGGAGGCCCCGCGGGCGAGCAGTACTTC.